Shown below are 8 T cell receptor beta chains from a single sample sequenced in a study of cytomegalovirus exposure and HLA in healthy donors. PCR involved 60 Vbeta and 13 Jbeta primers. Profiling relied on immunoSEQ multiplex PCR, and the TCRdb table lists in-frame clones only, not all of them. The table has about 160,000 clones, roughly 79% seen once. The sample comprised PBMCs. The receptor set was obtained from a woman aged 40 to 50 in good health and CMV-seronegative.

The J gene is TRBJ1-4, the V gene TRBV19, with 9 bases that match TRBD1. This CDR3 has 18 residues. Per germline, CDR1 LNHDA and CDR2 SQIVND (reference sequence). With 6 bases clipped from V and 2 bases from J, the junction kept 13 bases outside the gene matches. CDR3 sequence reads: CASSLGQGGRMTNEKLFF. CDR3 in DNA: TGTGCCAGTAGCTTGGGACAGGGTGGACGAATGACTAATGAAAAACTGTTTTTT.

The chain recombines TRBV7-8 with TRBJ1-1; maybe TRBD1 (6 bases). The germline CDR1 and CDR2 sequences are SGHVS and FQNEAQ. This CDR3 has 15 amino acids. V shed 1 base and J shed 1 base, with 10 bases lying between them. The CDR3 protein is CASSLGEGGNTEAFF. The DNA for the CDR3 is TGTGCCAGCAGCTTAGGGGAGGGGGGGAACACTGAAGCTTTCTTT.

The chain is built from TRBV7-9 and TRBJ1-1, with TRBD1 identical over 7 bases. The length of the CDR3 is 13 residues. After removal of 5 bases from V and 9 bases from J, the junction contained 9 bases not matched to a gene. In germline, CDR1 is SEHNR, CDR2 FQNEAQ (reference sequence). For the CDR3, the DNA is TGTGCCAGCAGCGTCGCTCCAGGGGGACAAGCTTTCTTT. Amino acid sequence: CASSVAPGGQAFF.

V and J are TRBV5-8 and TRBJ2-2; D is unclear. Trimming pared 8 bases from V and 3 bases from J, leaving 14 bases between. The CDR3 totals 14 residues. Per germline, CDR1 SGHTS and CDR2 YDEGEE. CDR3 sequence reads: CASLKTAYTGELFF. CDR3 sequence (DNA): TGTGCCAGTCTAAAAACAGCTTACACCGGGGAGCTGTTTTTT.

CDR3 sequence (DNA): TGTGCCAGCAGCCCCGGGACATTGAACACTGAAGCTTTCTTT. It translates to CASSPGTLNTEAFF. The chain couples TRBV6-5 to TRBJ1-1; D possibly corresponds to TRBD1 (6 bases). The CDR3 runs to 14 residues. In germline, CDR1 is MNHEY, CDR2 SVGAGI. Between the trimmed V and J ends, which lost 6 bases and 0 bases, there was a span of 11 bases.

This clone came up once. The chain carries TRBV2 and TRBJ1-5, with a possible D match to TRBD1 (6 bases). Trimming stripped 5 bases from V and 3 bases from J, with 17 bases between. Germline V lookup: CDR1 SNHLY, CDR2 FYNNEI. CDR3 length: 16 residues. DNA of the CDR3: TGTGCCAGCAGTTCTACAGGGAACCAAATCAATCAGCCCCAGCATTTT. Translating gives CASSSTGNQINQPQHF.

J is TRBJ1-1 and V is TRBV5-1; 8 nucleotides align to TRBD1. CDR1 and CDR2 from the germline V gene are SGHRS and YFSETQ. Trimming took 6 bases from V and 1 from J; bases not matched to a gene: 5. The CDR3 loop spans 14 amino acids. The DNA of the CDR3 is TGCGCCAGCACCCGGACAGGGAGGAACACTGAAGCTTTCTTT. It is translated as CASTRTGRNTEAFF.

The V call is TRBV28, the J call TRBJ1-2; 9 nucleotides agree with TRBD1. Unmatched junction bases numbered 9, after V lost 4 bases and J lost 6 bases. This CDR3 is 15 amino acids long. Germline CDR1 MDHEN, CDR2 SYDVKM. CDR3 in DNA: TGTGCCAGCAGTTCTTACAGGGGGCCAACGGATGGCTACACCTTC. The encoded protein is CASSSYRGPTDGYTF.